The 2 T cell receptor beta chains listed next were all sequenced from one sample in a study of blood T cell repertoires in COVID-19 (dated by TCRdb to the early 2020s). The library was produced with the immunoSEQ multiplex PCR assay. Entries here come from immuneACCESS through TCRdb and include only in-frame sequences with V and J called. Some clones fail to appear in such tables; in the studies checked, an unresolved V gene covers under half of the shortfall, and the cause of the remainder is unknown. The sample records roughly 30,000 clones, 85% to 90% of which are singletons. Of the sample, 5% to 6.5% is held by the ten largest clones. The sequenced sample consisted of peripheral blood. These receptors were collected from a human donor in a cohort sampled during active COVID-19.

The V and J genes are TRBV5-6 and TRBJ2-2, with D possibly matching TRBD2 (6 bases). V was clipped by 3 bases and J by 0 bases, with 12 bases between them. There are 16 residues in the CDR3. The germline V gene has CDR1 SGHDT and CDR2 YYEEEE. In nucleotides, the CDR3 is TGTGCCAGCAGCTGGACGGGACTCGCGAACACCGGGGAGCTGTTTTTT. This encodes CASSWTGLANTGELFF. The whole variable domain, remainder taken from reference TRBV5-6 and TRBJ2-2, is DAGVTQSPTHLIKTRGQQVTLRCSPKSGHDTVSWYQQALGQGPQFIFQYYEEEERQRGNFPDRFSGHQFPNYSSELNVNALLLGDSALYLCASSWTGLANTGELFFGEGSRLTVL.

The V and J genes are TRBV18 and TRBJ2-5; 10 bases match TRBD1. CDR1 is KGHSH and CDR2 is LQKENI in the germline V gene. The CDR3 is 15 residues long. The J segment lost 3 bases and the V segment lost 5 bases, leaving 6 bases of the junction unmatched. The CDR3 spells CASSELGTGEETQYF. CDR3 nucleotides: TGTGCCAGCTCAGAACTCGGGACAGGGGAAGAGACCCAGTACTTC.